The clone carrying this TCR beta chain was observed a few times. Its target is unknown. The DNA is omitted, as the CDR3 cannot be located on it reliably, and the CDR3 follows TCRdb's listing. The CDR3 totals 20 residues, both ends included. The V gene's germline CDR1 is SQVTM and CDR2 ANQGSEA. For the second PCR, which ran for roughly 7 to 11 cycles, a sample-barcoded 5' primer and a J-beta primer mix were used. Via MiXCR, TCRdb re-called the 5' RACE reads, giving one row per CDR3 protein. Of about 1.4 million distinct CDR3 sequences listed, approximately 59% are singletons. This entry comes from a study of blood T cells in healthy people across ages. Study outcomes and limitations: Age brought a roughly linear fall in TCR beta diversity measured per million T cells.

The sequence came from a man younger than 35 in good health. This rearrangement joins TRBV29-1 to TRBJ2-7; the table's D call, TRBD1, has no DNA check behind it. Sequences were obtained from blood. CDR3 amino acids: CSVEGVLTSYEQYFGKREYF.